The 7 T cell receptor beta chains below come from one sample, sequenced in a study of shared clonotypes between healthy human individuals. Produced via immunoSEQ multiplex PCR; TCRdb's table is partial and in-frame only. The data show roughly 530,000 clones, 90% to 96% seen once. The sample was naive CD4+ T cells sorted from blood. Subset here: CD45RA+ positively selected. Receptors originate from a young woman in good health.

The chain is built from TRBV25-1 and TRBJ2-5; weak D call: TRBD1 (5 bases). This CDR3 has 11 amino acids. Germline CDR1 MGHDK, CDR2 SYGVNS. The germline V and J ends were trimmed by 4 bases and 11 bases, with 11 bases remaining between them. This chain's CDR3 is CASSGLAGQYF. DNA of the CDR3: TGTGCCAGCAGTGGCCTGGCAGGGCAGTACTTC.

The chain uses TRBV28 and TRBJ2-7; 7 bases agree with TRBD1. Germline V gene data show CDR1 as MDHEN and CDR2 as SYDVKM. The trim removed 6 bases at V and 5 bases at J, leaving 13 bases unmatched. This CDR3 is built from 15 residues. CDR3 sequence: CASSPPAGTAHEQYF. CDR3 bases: TGTGCCAGCAGCCCCCCAGCTGGGACAGCCCACGAGCAGTACTTC.

The CDR3: CASRLQGTYEQYF. The CDR3 region has the DNA TGTGCCAGCAGGCTTCAGGGCACCTACGAGCAGTACTTC. The chain joins TRBV27 to TRBJ2-7; a possible D gene is TRBD1 (5 bases). The V end was cut by 6 bases, the J end by 2 bases, with 11 bases between. The CDR3 is made up of 13 amino acids. Germline loops: CDR1 MNHEY, CDR2 SMNVEV (reference sequence).

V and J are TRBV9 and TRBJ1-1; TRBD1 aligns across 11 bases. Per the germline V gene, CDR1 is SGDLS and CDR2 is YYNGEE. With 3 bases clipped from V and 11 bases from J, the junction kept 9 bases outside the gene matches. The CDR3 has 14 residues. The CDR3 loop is CASSARTGGAEAFF. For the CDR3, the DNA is TGTGCCAGCAGCGCCCGGACAGGGGGCGCCGAGGCTTTCTTT.

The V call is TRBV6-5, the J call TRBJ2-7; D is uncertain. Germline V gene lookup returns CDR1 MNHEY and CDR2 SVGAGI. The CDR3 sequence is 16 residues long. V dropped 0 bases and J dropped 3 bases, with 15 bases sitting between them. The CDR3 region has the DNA TGTGCCAGCAGTTACTCGATTAGGTTAGCTCTCTACGAGCAGTACTTC. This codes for CASSYSIRLALYEQYF.

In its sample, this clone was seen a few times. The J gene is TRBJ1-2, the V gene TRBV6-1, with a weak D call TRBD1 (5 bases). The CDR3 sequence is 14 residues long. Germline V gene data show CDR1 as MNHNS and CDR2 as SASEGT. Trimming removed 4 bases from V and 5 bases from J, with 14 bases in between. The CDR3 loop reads CASSAGQGPYGYTF. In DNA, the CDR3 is TGTGCCAGCAGTGCCGGGCAGGGACCGTATGGCTACACCTTC.

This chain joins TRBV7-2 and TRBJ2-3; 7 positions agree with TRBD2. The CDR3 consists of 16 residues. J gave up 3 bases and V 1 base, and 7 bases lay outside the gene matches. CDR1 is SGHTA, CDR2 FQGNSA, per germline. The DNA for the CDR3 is TGTGCCAGCAGCTTAGGCGCGGGAGTTAGGACAGATACGCAGTATTTT. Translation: CASSLGAGVRTDTQYF.